This is a list of T cell receptor beta chains from one sample in a study of CD8 T cells in ankylosing spondylitis. TCRdb re-called the 5' RACE reads through MiXCR, storing one row per CDR3 protein. The sample yields roughly 440,000 distinct CDR3 sequences, under 20% seen once. The sample taken for sequencing was blood, either unsorted or a sorted T cell fraction (not recorded which). The receptors were sampled from a male donor with ankylosing spondylitis. Both conserved end residues are trimmed from each CDR3.

TRBV20-1	9	TRBJ2-5	SAAYDETQY
TRBV20-1	8	TRBJ1-1	SASGTGAF
TRBV7-3	11	TRBJ1-1	ASKVDMNTEAF
TRBV7-9	14	TRBJ1-5	ASSLGIGGRNQPQH
TRBV12-3/TRBV12-4	14	TRBJ1-5	ASSLRGAYGNQPQH
TRBV20-1	13	TRBJ1-2	SATRDRGTNYGYT
TRBV6-1	12	TRBJ2-7	ASSGVSRGIEQY
TRBV6-2/TRBV6-3	13	TRBJ2-2	ASSRGLLNTGELF
TRBV12-3/TRBV12-4	13	TRBJ2-1	ASSFERGSYNEQF
TRBV4-2	14	TRBJ2-1	ASSQDRSSAYNEQF
TRBV5-5	14	TRBJ1-5	ASSLGPATVPQPQH
TRBV10-3	11	TRBJ1-2	AIRSGSVDGYT
TRBV27	15	TRBJ1-1	ASRMGGVGRPNTEAF
TRBV20-1	13	TRBJ1-3	SATAGTGGGNTIY
TRBV7-9	14	TRBJ2-5	ASSLSSSARRETQY
TRBV12-3/TRBV12-4	14	TRBJ2-4	ASSTSSELAKNIQY
TRBV30	11	TRBJ1-1	AWSPDRNTEAF
TRBV29-1	11	TRBJ1-4	SVEDRTAEKLF
TRBV6-1	13	TRBJ2-3	ASSSGSGGADTQY
TRBV3-1	14	TRBJ2-7	ASSQVIWTRAYEQY
TRBV29-1	14	TRBJ2-1	SVEFSQRGSYNEQF
TRBV11-2	17	TRBJ2-1	ASSSGVARTLSSYNEQF
TRBV6-1	14	TRBJ2-7	ASCDRAGDVAYEQY
TRBV29-1	12	TRBJ2-1	SINQQGTRNEQF
TRBV5-1	11	TRBJ1-1	ASSFGQFTEAF
TRBV5-5	15	TRBJ2-2	ASSFRTSGSYTGELF
TRBV20-1	11	TRBJ2-1	SAPGRGMGEQF
TRBV2	15	TRBJ2-3	ASSEELEAGNTDTQY
TRBV12-3/TRBV12-4	15	TRBJ2-1	ASRTSGRLYYYNEQF
TRBV3-1	14	TRBJ1-4	ASSQDGQRTNEKLF
TRBV20-1	14	TRBJ1-5	SALKGSGTDGAPQH
TRBV6-1	11	TRBJ1-5	ASSEAKNQPQH
TRBV7-2	12	TRBJ2-1	ASSEGSSYNEQF
TRBV2	12	TRBJ1-4	ASRSGTGSRKLF
TRBV10-3	11	TRBJ2-5	AISERQKETQY